A single sample is the source of the 23 T cell receptor beta chains below, sequenced in a study of blood T cell repertoires in COVID-19. The method was immunoSEQ multiplex PCR; TCRdb's version includes in-frame clones alone and lacks a portion of them. The sample holds 130,000 or so clones, 88% seen once. The sequencing input was peripheral blood. These TCRs come from a man in his 60s with active or convalescent COVID-19.

V usage is TRBV28 and J usage is TRBJ1-1; D unclear. The germline gives CDR1 MDHEN, CDR2 SYDVKM. This CDR3 is 14 amino acids long. Trimming took 5 bases from V and 7 from J, leaving 17 bases between them. In DNA form, the CDR3 reads TGTGCCAGCAGTCCCCCCCGGCGGGTGATTGAAGCTTTCTTT. Its protein product is CASSPPRRVIEAFF.

This chain joins TRBV19 and TRBJ2-3; TRBD2 agrees at 8 bases. With V trimmed by 8 bases and J by 2 bases, 3 bases remained unmatched. The CDR3 length is 13 residues. Per the germline V gene, CDR1 is LNHDA and CDR2 is SQIVND (reference sequence). This CDR3 reads CASGTRTTDTQYF. The CDR3 region has the DNA TGTGCCAGTGGGACTAGGACCACAGATACGCAGTATTTT.

This clone was observed a few times. The chain carries TRBV24-1 and TRBJ1-2; 7 positions match TRBD1. The CDR3 is 14 amino acids. CDR1 is KGHDR, CDR2 SFDVKD, per germline. The V gene end was trimmed by 4 bases and the J gene end by 7 bases; junction bases not matched to a gene: 8. Here the CDR3 reads CATSDPGQTLGYTF. The CDR3 nucleotides read TGTGCCACCAGTGACCCGGGACAGACTCTTGGCTACACCTTC.

V is TRBV28 and J is TRBJ1-1; D is perhaps TRBD1 (6 bases). The CDR3 length is 16 residues. V lost 4 bases, J lost 1 base, and 16 bases lay in between. CDR1 and CDR2 from the germline V gene are MDHEN and SYDVKM. The CDR3 here is CASSSPGGAANTEAFF. The CDR3 coding sequence is TGTGCCAGCAGTTCACCCGGGGGGGCAGCGAACACTGAAGCTTTCTTT.

V and J are TRBV6-5 and TRBJ1-6; 7 bases align to TRBD1. Germline V gives CDR1 MNHEY, CDR2 SVGAGI. V gave up 6 bases and J gave up 5 bases; unmatched junction bases: 7. This CDR3 region has 15 residues. CDR3 DNA: TGTGCCAGCAGACTACCGACAGGGCATAATTCACCCCTCCACTTT. Its translation: CASRLPTGHNSPLHF.

The genes are TRBV28 and TRBJ2-1; 8 bases fit TRBD1. The CDR3 runs to 14 residues. J lost 7 bases, V lost 11 bases, and 13 bases had no gene match. From germline, CDR1 is MDHEN and CDR2 SYDVKM. CDR3 in amino acids: CAGKGQGAVNEQFF. The CDR3, as DNA: TGTGCCGGCAAAGGGCAGGGGGCAGTTAATGAGCAGTTCTTC.

V usage is TRBV6-5 and J usage is TRBJ1-1, with D possibly matching TRBD1 (6 bases). CDR3 length: 14 residues. Germline CDR1 MNHEY, CDR2 SVGAGI. The V gene lost 7 bases and the J gene lost 4 bases, with 16 bases spanning the gap. The CDR3 sequence: CASTTGRTRTEAFF. The DNA of the CDR3 is TGTGCCAGCACCACAGGGAGAACTCGCACTGAAGCTTTCTTT.

The chain employs TRBV9 and TRBJ2-3; weak D call: TRBD2 (6 bases). V was cut by 3 bases and J by 1 base, with 9 bases left in between. The CDR3 has 14 residues. Germline lookup yields CDR1 SGDLS and CDR2 YYNGEE. The CDR3 reads CASSGRAGTDTQYF. The CDR3 DNA reads as TGTGCCAGCAGCGGGAGGGCGGGCACAGATACGCAGTATTTT.

This chain joins TRBV21-1 and TRBJ2-7; TRBD2 is the table's D call, not checked against the DNA. TRBV21-1 corresponds to a pseudogene. The CDR3 consists of 15 residues. The CDR3 DNA follows: TGTGCCAGCAGCAAGGGGACTAGCGGGACCTACGAGCAGTACTTC. Encoded protein: CASSKGTSGTYEQYF.

The CDR3 DNA is TGTGCCAGCAGCGACCGACTAGCGGTCCCCACAGATACGCAGTATTTT. Its translation: CASSDRLAVPTDTQYF. The chain is built from TRBV9 and TRBJ2-3, with TRBD2 identical over 9 bases. Germline V gene lookup returns CDR1 SGDLS and CDR2 YYNGEE. V lost 3 bases and J lost 2; bases outside the gene matches: 7. The CDR3 is 16 residues long.

This clone has a handful of counts. The J gene is TRBJ2-2, the V gene TRBV6-5; D might be TRBD1 (5 bases). Germline lookup yields CDR1 MNHEY and CDR2 SVGAGI. The CDR3 runs 15 residues. Trimming took off 6 bases at V and 5 bases at J, with 16 bases between the two ends. Here the CDR3 reads CASRSPGKGTGELFF. The CDR3 coding sequence is TGTGCCAGCAGGAGCCCAGGGAAAGGAACCGGGGAGCTGTTTTTT.

V gene TRBV10-3 combines with J gene TRBJ1-5; TRBD1 matches 8 bases. With 3 bases clipped from V and 5 bases from J, the junction kept 6 bases outside the gene matches. The CDR3 totals 15 residues. Germline V gene lookup returns CDR1 ENHRY and CDR2 SYGVKD. CDR3 sequence (DNA): TGTGCCATCAGTGATAGACAGGGGCCTTATCAGCCCCAGCATTTT. It codes for CAISDRQGPYQPQHF.

The V call is TRBV28, the J call TRBJ2-1; possibly TRBD2 for D (6 bases). The CDR3 length is 15 residues. Germline values: CDR1 MDHEN, CDR2 SYDVKM. Trimming took 5 bases from V and 4 from J, leaving 15 bases between them. The CDR3 DNA sequence: TGTGCCAGCAGTCCCTGGTCTAGCGTTTACAATGAGCAGTTCTTC. It yields the protein CASSPWSSVYNEQFF.

V usage is TRBV7-9 and J usage is TRBJ2-7; TRBD2 is a possible D gene (6 bases). The CDR3 runs to 16 residues. Germline V lookup: CDR1 SEHNR, CDR2 FQNEAQ (reference sequence). The germline V and J ends were trimmed by 5 bases and 6 bases, with 23 bases remaining between them. In DNA, the CDR3 is TGTGCCAGCAGCCGCCCCGTAACGGAGTCTAGCGTCGAGCAGTACTTC. Its translation: CASSRPVTESSVEQYF.

The CDR3 reads CASSLVGTSTDTQYF. For the CDR3, the DNA is TGTGCCAGCAGCCTCGTTGGGACTAGCACAGATACGCAGTATTTT. V is TRBV6-2 or TRBV6-3 and J is TRBJ2-3; D might be TRBD2 (6 bases). The CDR3 extends over 15 amino acids. With 6 bases removed from V and 0 bases from J, the gap between germline ends came to 13 bases. Germline CDR1 reads MNHEY; CDR2 reads SVGEGT.

V and J are TRBV5-1 and TRBJ1-4, with D perhaps TRBD1 (5 bases). CDR3 length: 14 amino acids. Germline-derived CDR1 and CDR2 are SGHRS and YFSETQ. V was cut by 3 bases and J by 4 bases, with 10 bases left in between. CDR3: CASSSQGLNEKLFF. CDR3 nucleotide sequence: TGCGCCAGCAGCTCGCAGGGACTTAATGAAAAACTGTTTTTT.

The V and J genes are TRBV2 and TRBJ2-2, with a tentative D call TRBD1 (5 bases). In germline, CDR1 is SNHLY, CDR2 FYNNEI. The ends were cut back, 9 bases at V and 0 bases at J, with 17 bases in the middle. This CDR3 region has 16 residues. Here the CDR3 reads CASPKGPAANTGELFF. The CDR3 DNA sequence: TGTGCCAGTCCAAAGGGGCCAGCAGCGAACACCGGGGAGCTGTTTTTT.

The chain carries TRBV4-2 and TRBJ2-1, with 10 bases matching TRBD2. The trim removed 0 bases at V and 7 bases at J, leaving 6 bases unmatched. The CDR3 sequence is 16 residues long. Germline-derived CDR1 and CDR2 are LGHNA and YNFKEQ. The CDR3 DNA is TGTGCCAGCAGCCAAGATTCTAGCGGGAGAGGGAATGAGCAGTTCTTC. Amino acids: CASSQDSSGRGNEQFF.

The chain has TRBV27 and TRBJ1-4; D might be TRBD1 (6 bases). Trimming cost V 5 bases and J 8 bases, with 15 bases left between them. This CDR3 is 14 amino acids long. Per germline, CDR1 MNHEY and CDR2 SMNVEV (reference sequence). The CDR3 DNA reads TGTGCCAGCAGTCAAGGACAGCCGTGGGAAAAACTGTTTTTT. It encodes CASSQGQPWEKLFF.

The chain uses TRBV4-3 and TRBJ1-4; tentatively, D is TRBD1 (5 bases). With 0 bases removed from V and 6 bases from J, the gap between germline ends came to 17 bases. Germline lookup yields CDR1 LGHNA and CDR2 YSLEER. The CDR3 is made up of 17 amino acids. The DNA of the CDR3 is TGCGCCAGCAGCCAAGATTATGGAGCAGGGTGGGATGAAAAACTGTTTTTT. It encodes CASSQDYGAGWDEKLFF.

This clone was detected only once. The chain couples TRBV4-1 to TRBJ2-1, with 11 bases aligning to TRBD2. The CDR3 extends over 18 amino acids. Trimming cost V 1 base and J 4 bases; bases outside gene matches: 9. Germline assignment: CDR1 MGHRA and CDR2 YSYEKL. The CDR3 sequence: CASSQGGLAGGLYNEQFF. The DNA for the CDR3 is TGCGCCAGCAGCCAAGGAGGGCTAGCGGGAGGCCTTTACAATGAGCAGTTCTTC.

The chain joins TRBV6-1 to TRBJ1-1; D ambiguous. V lost 1 base to trimming and J lost 11 bases, with 14 bases between them. The CDR3 has 13 residues. Germline CDR1 reads MNHNS; CDR2 reads SASEGT. CDR3 in amino acids: CASSEGGWDRAFF. CDR3 in DNA: TGTGCCAGCAGTGAAGGAGGGTGGGATAGGGCTTTCTTT.

There are a few counts of this clone. V is TRBV9 and J is TRBJ2-2; the D gene is possibly TRBD2 (6 bases). Deletions cut 4 bases from V and 4 bases from J, with 14 bases between. The CDR3 covers 15 residues. Looked up from germline, CDR1 is SGDLS and CDR2 is YYNGEE. CDR3 bases: TGTGCCAGCAGCTTTACCGGGACTGGCACCGGGGAGCTGTTTTTT. Amino acids: CASSFTGTGTGELFF.